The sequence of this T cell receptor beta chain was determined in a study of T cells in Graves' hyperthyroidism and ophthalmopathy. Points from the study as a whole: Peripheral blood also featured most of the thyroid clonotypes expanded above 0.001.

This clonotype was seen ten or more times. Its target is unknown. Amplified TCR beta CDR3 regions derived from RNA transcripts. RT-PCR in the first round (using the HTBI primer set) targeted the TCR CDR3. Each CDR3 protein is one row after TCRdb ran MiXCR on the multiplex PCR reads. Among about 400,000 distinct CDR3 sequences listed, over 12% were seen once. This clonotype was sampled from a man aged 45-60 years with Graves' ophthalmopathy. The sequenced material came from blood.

The chain's CDR3 is CASREVGLAGGSGSTDTQYF. DNA of the CDR3: TGTGCCAGCAGGGAGGTGGGACTAGCGGGGGGTAGCGGTAGCACAGATACGCAGTATTTT. V usage is TRBV27 and J usage is TRBJ2-3; 15 bases align to TRBD2. The CDR3 runs to 20 residues. Per the germline V gene, CDR1 is MNHEY and CDR2 is SMNVEV (reference sequence). The junction had 13 bases not matched to a gene; V was cut back by 6 bases and J by 0 bases.